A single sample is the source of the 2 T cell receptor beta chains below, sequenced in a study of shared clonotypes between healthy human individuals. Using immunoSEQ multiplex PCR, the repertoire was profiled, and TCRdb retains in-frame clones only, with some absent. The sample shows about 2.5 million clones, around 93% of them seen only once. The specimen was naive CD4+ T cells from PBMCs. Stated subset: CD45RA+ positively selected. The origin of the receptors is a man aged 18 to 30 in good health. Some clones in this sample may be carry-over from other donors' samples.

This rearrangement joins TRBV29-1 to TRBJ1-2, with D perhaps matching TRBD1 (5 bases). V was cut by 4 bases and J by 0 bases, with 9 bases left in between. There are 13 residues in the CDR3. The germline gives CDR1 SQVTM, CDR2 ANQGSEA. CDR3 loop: CSVGQFTNYGYTF. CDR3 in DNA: TGCAGCGTTGGACAGTTCACTAACTATGGCTACACCTTC. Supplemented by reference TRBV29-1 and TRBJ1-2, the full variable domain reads SAVISQKPSRDICQRGTSLTIQCQVDSQVTMMFWYRQQPGQSLTLIATANQGSEATYESGFVIDKFPISRPNLTFSTLTVSNMSPEDSSIYLCSVGQFTNYGYTFGSGTRLTVV.

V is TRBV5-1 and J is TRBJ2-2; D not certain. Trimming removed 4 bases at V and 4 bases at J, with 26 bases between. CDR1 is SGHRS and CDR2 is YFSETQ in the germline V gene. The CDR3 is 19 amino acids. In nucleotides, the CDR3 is TGCGCCAGCAGCCCCTATTCCAGCCAACCATGGGGTGGCACCGGGGAGCTGTTTTTT. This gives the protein CASSPYSSQPWGGTGELFF.